Detailed here is one T cell receptor beta chain. What this receptor recognizes is not known. There are no base qualities to consult, and no much larger clone falls within one base. The label giving this sample's time point can be read as: baseline before first vaccination. The vaccinee samples were drawn from two UK trials, COV001 and COV002, one of which was a single-blind randomized controlled phase 2/3 trial testing AZD1222 (ChAdOx1 nCoV-19) in healthy adults. Trial participant PBMC samples were collected at day 0 and day 28 after the second dose for TCRbeta chain sequencing. Its CDR3 holds 14 amino acids, cysteine through phenylalanine. The kept DNA is CDR3 alone, 42 bases in frame from the first base. Relative to germline, V is missing 6 bases and J is missing 3 bases, with 3 bases of the junction outside any gene match. From the germline V gene (reference sequence), CDR1 is MNHNY and CDR2 is SVGAGI.

This record belongs to a study of T cell responses to AZD1222 COVID-19 vaccine (dated by TCRdb to the early 2020s). Describing the broader study: AZD1222 recipients with second doses at about 4 weeks or about 12 weeks were pooled, because spike-specific TCR depth and breadth did not differ between schedules. TCR sequencing was performed for roughly 240 trial participants, of whom about 200 were given two doses of AZD1222 and around 25 were given two doses of MenACWY control vaccine. Enrollment into the trials was organized by age into subgroups of 18-55, 56-69 and 70-plus years, and those subgroups contained about 150, 27 and 61 TCR-sequenced participants, respectively. Here is what the overall study found, with its caveats: Reportedly, almost half of the unique spike-specific TCRs recognized epitopes lying outside the regions that are mutated in the B.1.351 and B.1.1.7 variants. Conclusions about previously exposed vaccinees were limited because only six or seven AZD1222 recipients were SARS-CoV-2 seropositive at baseline. Spike-specific TCR breadth and depth rose significantly after two AZD1222 doses compared with day 0 and with MenACWY recipients. Because no day 14 peak-response samples were available, repertoires were characterized only after the peak T cell response. The 56-69-year group was small, and its depth increase did not reach significance, likely because of low power. Participants were mostly white British, with more females than males. The authors suggested clonal diversity may have been underestimated. CD4 TCRs associated with the vaccine covered the entire spike protein, and the dominant responses were in regions 160-218 and 743-854.

The CDR3 regions of human TCRbeta chains were subjected to immunosequencing. The paper's data handling went like this. Repertoire TCRs were matched against a reference library of SARS-CoV-2-specific TCRs generated with the MIRA antigen-specificity platform. Breadth was defined as the fraction of unique TCRs that were SARS-CoV-2-associated, and depth was defined as the fraction of total T cells that were SARS-CoV-2-associated. Using the MIRA data, every spike-specific TCR was mapped to the spike region that the TCR reacted to and assigned to either a CD4 or a CD8 class. Log10-transformed breadth and depth values were compared by one-way ANOVA with Sidak's multiple comparisons tests. In TCRdb, the immuneACCESS table is reduced to in-frame sequences with V and J assigned. These tables do not hold every clone; where another copy was compared, an unresolved V gene accounts for under half, and the others remain unexplained. The V and J calls and clone size are taken from that table; D and trimming were inferred from the DNA. This sample is represented by some 150,000 clones; about 92% of them were singletons. The ten biggest clones cover 1.5% to 2% of the sample.

This receptor was taken from an adult in good health. The starting material was peripheral blood, obtained on day 0 of AZD1222 vaccination. The rearranged chain carries TRBV6-6 and TRBJ2-2, with TRBD2 identical over 8 junction bases. The nucleotide sequence reads as follows: TGTGCCAGCAGACTAGCGGAGTACACCGGGGAGCTGTTTTTT. The encoded protein is CASRLAEYTGELFF.